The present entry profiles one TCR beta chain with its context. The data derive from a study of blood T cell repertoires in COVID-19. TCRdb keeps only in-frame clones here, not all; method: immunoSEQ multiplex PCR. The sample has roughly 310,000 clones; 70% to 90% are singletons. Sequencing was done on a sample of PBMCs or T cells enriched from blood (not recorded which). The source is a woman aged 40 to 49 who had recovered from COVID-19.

CDR3 nucleotide sequence: TGTGCCAGCAGTTACATGCAGGAAGCTTTCTTT. This encodes CASSYMQEAFF. The chain recombines TRBV6-5 with TRBJ1-1; D call uncertain. V was shortened by 2 bases and J by 8 bases, with 6 bases between the two germline ends. Germline V gives CDR1 MNHEY, CDR2 SVGAGI. This CDR3 contains 11 residues.